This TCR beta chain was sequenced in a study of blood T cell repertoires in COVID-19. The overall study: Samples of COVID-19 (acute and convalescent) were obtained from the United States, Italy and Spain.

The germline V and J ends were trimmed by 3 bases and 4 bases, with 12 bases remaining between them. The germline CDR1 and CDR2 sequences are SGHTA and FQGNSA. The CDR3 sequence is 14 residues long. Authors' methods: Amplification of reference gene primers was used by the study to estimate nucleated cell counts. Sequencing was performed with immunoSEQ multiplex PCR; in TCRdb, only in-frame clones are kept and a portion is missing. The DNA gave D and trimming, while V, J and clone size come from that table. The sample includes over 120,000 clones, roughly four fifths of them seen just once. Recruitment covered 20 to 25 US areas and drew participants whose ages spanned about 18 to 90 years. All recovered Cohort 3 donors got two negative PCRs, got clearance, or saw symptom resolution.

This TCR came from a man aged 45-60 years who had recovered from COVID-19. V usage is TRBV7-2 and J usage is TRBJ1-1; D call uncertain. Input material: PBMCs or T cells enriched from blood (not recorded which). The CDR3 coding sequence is TGTGCCAGCAGCTTGAGAGGGTTGGGCACTGAAGCTTTCTTT. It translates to CASSLRGLGTEAFF.